The 8 T cell receptor beta chains given below trace back to one sample, sequenced in a study of shared clonotypes between healthy human individuals (dated by TCRdb to the early 2020s). The library was built by means of the immunoSEQ multiplex PCR assay. TCRdb stores this immuneACCESS table with in-frame sequences only. Part of the clones is absent; in the studies checked, under half of the shortfall reflects unresolved V genes, and no reason is known for the rest. The sample table shows millions of clones, and over 85% are seen once. The ten largest account for roughly 0.14% of the sample. Specimen: naive CD4+ T cells sorted from blood. The cell subset or site label here, explained by the study, means: CD45RA+ positively selected. These receptors originate from a man between 18 and 29 years old in good health.

The chain combines TRBV7-8 with TRBJ1-5; D possibly corresponds to TRBD1 (6 bases). V was cut by 5 bases and J by 1 base, with 18 bases left in between. The CDR3 length is 17 residues. Germline CDR1 and CDR2: SGHVS and FQNEAQ. The CDR3 loop reads CASSPDRGPGSNQPQHF. The CDR3 DNA reads as TGTGCCAGCAGCCCTGATCGGGGGCCCGGGAGCAATCAGCCCCAGCATTTT.

This sequence joins TRBV28 and TRBJ2-5, with 10 bases fitting TRBD1. The V gene end was trimmed by 3 bases and the J gene end by 5 bases; junction bases not matched to a gene: 6. The V gene's germline CDR1 is MDHEN and CDR2 SYDVKM. The CDR3 is 15 residues long. In DNA form, the CDR3 reads TGTGCCAGCAGTTTGACAGGGGGCGCCTGGGAGACCCAGTACTTC. Amino acids: CASSLTGGAWETQYF.

This chain connects TRBV13 to TRBJ2-7, with 10 bases identical to TRBD1. J gave up 2 bases and V 5 bases, and 3 bases lay outside the gene matches. CDR3 length: 14 amino acids. In germline, CDR1 is PRHDT, CDR2 FYEKMQ (reference sequence). Here the CDR3 reads CASSRDRGTYEQYF. The DNA for the CDR3 is TGTGCCAGCAGCAGGGACAGGGGAACCTACGAGCAGTACTTC.

The chain joins TRBV27 to TRBJ2-2; 10 bases match TRBD2. The J segment lost 0 bases and the V segment lost 7 bases, leaving 5 bases of the junction unmatched. The CDR3 runs to 16 residues. Germline CDR1 MNHEY, CDR2 SMNVEV (reference sequence). CDR3 amino acids: CASTLLAGANTGELFF. In nucleotides, the CDR3 is TGTGCCAGCACCCTCCTAGCGGGGGCGAACACCGGGGAGCTGTTTTTT.

The chain recombines TRBV6-5 with TRBJ2-7; tentatively, D is TRBD1 (5 bases). Germline assignment: CDR1 MNHEY and CDR2 SVGAGI. V dropped 4 bases and J dropped 2 bases, with 15 bases sitting between them. The CDR3 has 15 amino acids. The CDR3, as DNA: TGTGCCAGCAGTTCTAGGACAAGGGGCGCCTACGAGCAGTACTTC. This translates into CASSSRTRGAYEQYF.

This chain uses TRBV5-1 with TRBJ2-5, with 12 bases fitting TRBD2. The CDR3 is 16 amino acids. The J segment lost 4 bases and the V segment lost 3 bases, leaving 7 bases of the junction unmatched. Germline V gives CDR1 SGHRS, CDR2 YFSETQ. The CDR3 DNA reads as TGCGCCAGCAGCTGGGAGACTAGCGGGGGACGAGAGACCCAGTACTTC. Amino acid sequence: CASSWETSGGRETQYF.

The chain couples TRBV19 to TRBJ2-2; TRBD2 aligns across 14 bases. Germline lookup yields CDR1 LNHDA and CDR2 SQIVND (reference sequence). The CDR3 has 19 amino acids. The trim removed 7 bases at V and 1 base at J, leaving 11 bases unmatched. CDR3 DNA sequence: TGTGCCAGTACGAGGGGGACTAGCGGGAGTACGTGGAACACCGGGGAGCTGTTTTTT. Encoded protein: CASTRGTSGSTWNTGELFF.

CDR3 sequence reads: CASTLAEETQYF. CDR3 DNA sequence: TGTGCCAGCACTCTAGCGGAAGAGACCCAGTACTTC. The chain combines TRBV27 with TRBJ2-5, with 7 nucleotides matching TRBD2. This CDR3 comprises 12 residues. The germline V gene has CDR1 MNHEY and CDR2 SMNVEV (reference sequence). J gave up 3 bases and V 7 bases, and 2 bases lay outside the gene matches.